This T cell receptor (beta chain) was profiled in a study of blood T cell repertoires in COVID-19. Study context: COVID-19 samples from acute and convalescent phases originated in the United States, Italy and Spain.

Per the original data handling: Cell counts per sample came from amplifying reference gene primers. The table came from immunoSEQ multiplex PCR; TCRdb's copy has only in-frame clones and leaves some out. That table gives V, J and clone size, and the DNA gave D and trimming. In the table there are roughly 230,000 clones, under 90% of which are singletons. Cohorts were determined from participant-reported clinical history. V lost 2 bases, J lost 3 bases, and 14 bases lay in between. Germline CDR1 SGHTS, CDR2 YDEGEE. CDR3 size: 15 residues. This chain links TRBV5-8 with TRBJ1-2; a possible D gene is TRBD1 (5 bases). The clonotype originates from a woman aged 25-40 years with acute COVID-19. The sequenced material came from PBMCs or T cells enriched from blood (not recorded which). This CDR3 reads CASSFGRGGDYGYTF. In DNA, the CDR3 is TGTGCCAGCAGCTTCGGAAGGGGCGGGGACTATGGCTACACCTTC.